These 16 T cell receptor beta chains came from one sample sequenced in a study of CD8+CD57+ T cells in acquired aplastic anemia. Genomic DNA served as template for TCR beta VDJ and CDR3 profiling. TCRdb processed the reads anew with MiXCR; each CDR3 protein has one entry. The sample lists about 240,000 distinct CDR3 sequences; approximately 45% were seen once. Previously, flow cytometry had revealed CD8+CD57+ cell expansion in the patients chosen for sequencing. Sequences were obtained from sorted CD4+, CD8+, or CD8+CD57+ T cells (not recorded which) from PBMCs. Receptors originate from a human donor with aplastic anemia.

This rearrangement joins TRBV29-1 to TRBJ1-2, with TRBD1 as a possible D gene (5 bases). Trimming cost V 2 bases and J 3 bases, with 7 bases left between them. From germline, CDR1 is SQVTM and CDR2 ANQGSEA. The CDR3 spans 12 residues. The CDR3: CSVERGDYGYTF. CDR3 coding DNA: TGCAGCGTTGAAAGAGGGGACTATGGCTACACCTTC.

The V and J genes are TRBV6-5 and TRBJ1-2; D possibly corresponds to TRBD1 (5 bases). Per the germline V gene, CDR1 is MNHEY and CDR2 is SVGAGI. The CDR3 totals 15 residues. Trimming left V 7 bases short and J 2 bases short, with 17 bases between. The CDR3 DNA reads TGTGCCAGCAACCCCGACAGACGCTCAAACTATGGCTACACCTTC. This gives the protein CASNPDRRSNYGYTF.

The rearrangement uses TRBV2 and TRBJ2-7; TRBD2 matches at 11 bases. The V segment lost 7 bases and the J segment 1 base; nucleotides outside the gene matches: 3. Germline loops: CDR1 SNHLY, CDR2 FYNNEI. The length of the CDR3 is 14 residues. The CDR3 spells CASMLAGGSYEQYF. The CDR3, as DNA: TGTGCCAGCATGCTAGCGGGAGGTTCCTACGAGCAGTACTTC.

This clonotype showed up just a few times. The chain couples TRBV6-5 to TRBJ1-5; D not certain. There are 19 residues in the CDR3. Germline loops: CDR1 MNHEY, CDR2 SVGAGI. The V gene lost 7 bases and the J gene lost 4 bases, with 29 bases spanning the gap. In DNA form, the CDR3 reads TGTGCCAGCATGGCCACGGCGACCCGGACGGCTAACTCGAATCAGCCCCAGCATTTT. Translating it yields CASMATATRTANSNQPQHF.

This clonotype was seen at least ten times. V usage is TRBV5-1 and J usage is TRBJ2-2, with TRBD1 identical over 7 bases. Per the germline V gene, CDR1 is SGHRS and CDR2 is YFSETQ. With V trimmed by 3 bases and J by 7 bases, 6 bases remained unmatched. The CDR3 covers 14 residues. This CDR3 reads CASSYQGTDGELFF. The DNA for the CDR3 is TGCGCCAGCAGCTACCAGGGGACAGACGGGGAGCTGTTTTTT.

This chain links TRBV10-3 with TRBJ1-6; D is undetermined. The V gene lost 7 bases and the J gene lost 10 bases, with 17 bases spanning the gap. The CDR3 runs 14 residues. Germline V gene lookup returns CDR1 ENHRY and CDR2 SYGVKD. CDR3: CAITGQIEGSPLHF. CDR3 sequence (DNA): TGTGCCATCACGGGCCAGATCGAGGGATCACCCCTCCACTTT.

This clonotype was picked up a small number of times. CDR3 residues: CASTPWRSSYNEQFF. CDR3 in DNA: TGTGCCAGCACCCCCTGGAGGAGCTCCTACAATGAGCAGTTCTTC. The V call is TRBV28, the J call TRBJ2-1; D might be TRBD2 (5 bases). CDR3 length: 15 amino acids. V was shortened by 7 bases and J by 0 bases, with 13 bases between the two germline ends. The germline V gene encodes CDR1 MDHEN and CDR2 SYDVKM.

Details on this clonotype: The junction and the germline gene differ at one end; a read error may be behind it. The chain combines TRBV5-1 with TRBJ2-7; the D is unclear. CDR3 size: 11 residues. Looked up from germline, CDR1 is SGHRS and CDR2 is YFSETQ. The chain's CDR3 is CVSSLDYEQYF. In DNA, the CDR3 is TGCGTCAGCAGCTTGGATTACGAGCAGTACTTC.

About this clonotype itself: This may arise from a read error, as a much more abundant clone is one base away. The chain couples TRBV6-5 to TRBJ1-2; D gene ambiguous. Germline V gene data show CDR1 as MNHEY and CDR2 as SVGAGI. This CDR3 has 16 residues. The CDR3 DNA reads TGTGTCAGCAGGCCCGGCAGTACCTCGGCTAACTATGGCTACACCTTC. Translated: CVSRPGSTSANYGYTF.

Comment on this clonotype: At one of its ends the junction is not consistent with the germline gene, which may arise from a read error. V is TRBV10-3 and J is TRBJ2-5; TRBD2 matches at 10 bases. Germline CDR1 is ENHRY and CDR2 is SYGVKD. The CDR3 length is 17 residues. CDR3 region: CASSERGKAGGRETQYF. CDR3 coding DNA: TGTGCCAGCAGTGAAAGGGGGAAAGCGGGAGGGCGGGAGACCCAGTACTTC.

This clonotype was seen a handful of times. V gene TRBV27 combines with J gene TRBJ2-2, with 8 bases aligning to TRBD1. Germline V gene lookup returns CDR1 MNHEY and CDR2 SMNVEV (reference sequence). The CDR3 has 16 residues. Unmatched junction bases numbered 10, after V lost 5 bases and J lost 5 bases. The CDR3 spells CASSPVGTGRTGELFF. CDR3 DNA: TGTGCCAGCAGTCCTGTGGGGACAGGCCGAACCGGGGAGCTGTTTTTT.

Many counts were recorded for this clonotype. The rearrangement joins TRBV20-1 to TRBJ2-2; 10 nucleotides match TRBD2. The V gene end was trimmed by 6 bases and the J gene end by 10 bases; junction bases not matched to a gene: 11. The CDR3 sequence is 14 residues long. Germline lookup yields CDR1 DFQATT and CDR2 SNEGSKA (reference sequence). CDR3 region: CSARCLAGEMELFF. CDR3 nucleotide sequence: TGCAGTGCCAGATGTCTAGCGGGAGAAATGGAGCTGTTTTTT.

This clonotype was counted ten times or more. The chain uses TRBV19 and TRBJ1-2, with 10 positions matching TRBD1. CDR3 length: 14 residues. From germline, CDR1 is LNHDA and CDR2 SQIVND (reference sequence). The V and J ends lost 8 bases and 7 bases, in that order; junction bases with no gene match: 10. The CDR3 loop reads CASGRQGAKGGYTF. The CDR3 DNA reads TGTGCCAGTGGACGACAGGGGGCCAAGGGTGGCTACACCTTC.

This rearrangement joins TRBV5-1 to TRBJ1-1, with D possibly being TRBD1 (5 bases). The germline gives CDR1 SGHRS, CDR2 YFSETQ. The CDR3 extends over 15 amino acids. Trimming took off 8 bases at V and 4 bases at J, with 21 bases between the two ends. CDR3 region: CASRSGEGWSTEAFF. In nucleotides, the CDR3 is TGCGCCAGTAGGTCTGGTGAGGGGTGGAGCACTGAAGCTTTCTTT. The whole variable domain, filled in from reference TRBV5-1 and TRBJ1-1, reads KAGVTQTPRYLIKTRGQQVTLSCSPISGHRSVSWYQQTPGQGLQFLFEYFSETQRNKGNFPGRFSGRQFSNSRSEMNVSTLELGDSALYLCASRSGEGWSTEAFFGQGTRLTVV.

About this clonotype itself: With a much larger clone just one base away, this may be a read error. This sequence joins TRBV5-4 and TRBJ2-7; no definite D call. The germline V and J ends were trimmed by 0 bases and 0 bases, with 4 bases remaining between them. This CDR3 is built from 13 residues. In germline, CDR1 is SGHNT, CDR2 YYREEE (reference sequence). The CDR3 DNA reads TGTGCCAGCAGCTTGGAATCCTCCTACGAGCAGTACTTC. This gives the protein CASSLESSYEQYF.

CDR3 protein: CASSLGPGGREQYF. For the CDR3, the DNA is TGCGCCAGCAGCTTGGGGCCAGGGGGCAGGGAGCAGTACTTC. The chain carries TRBV5-1 and TRBJ2-7; 8 bases match TRBD1. The CDR3 has 14 residues. V lost 0 bases and J lost 7; bases outside the gene matches: 6. The germline V gene encodes CDR1 SGHRS and CDR2 YFSETQ.